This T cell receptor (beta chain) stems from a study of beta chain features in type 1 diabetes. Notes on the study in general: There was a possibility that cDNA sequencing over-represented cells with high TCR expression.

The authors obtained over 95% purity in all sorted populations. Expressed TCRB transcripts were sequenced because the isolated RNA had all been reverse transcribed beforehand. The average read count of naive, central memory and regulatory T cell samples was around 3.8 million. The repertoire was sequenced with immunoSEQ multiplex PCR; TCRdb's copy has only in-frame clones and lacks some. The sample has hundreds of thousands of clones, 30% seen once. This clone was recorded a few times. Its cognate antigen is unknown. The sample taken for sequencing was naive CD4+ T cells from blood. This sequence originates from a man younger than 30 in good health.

The CDR3 nucleotides are TGCAGCGTCCCCTCTAGGGTGGGGTGGAATGAGCAGTTCTTC. Its protein product is CSVPSRVGWNEQFF. The chain employs TRBV29-1 and TRBJ2-1; D remains ambiguous. The CDR3 spans 14 residues. Between the trimmed V and J ends, which lost 6 bases and 7 bases, there was a span of 19 bases. In germline, CDR1 is SQVTM, CDR2 ANQGSEA.